Listed below are T cell receptor beta chains from one sample, sequenced in a study of cytomegalovirus exposure and HLA in healthy donors. Here immunoSEQ multiplex PCR was the method, and the copy in TCRdb shows in-frame clones only, minus some. The repertoire consists of about 60,000 clones, with about 80% occurring once and the leading ten covering roughly 3.4%. The sequenced sample was PBMCs. These receptor sequences come from a woman aged 40 to 55 in good health and CMV-seropositive. CDR3s include the opening cysteine and the closing phenylalanine or tryptophan. Fields, in order: V gene, D gene, J gene, clone size, CDR3 DNA, CDR3 protein. A D gene is named only where the DNA matches it firmly. The size entry is marked missing in some rows and otherwise reads once, few, many or a size class.

V: TRBV5-1; D: TRBD1; J: TRBJ1-5; size: NA; DNA: TGCGCCAGCAGCTTGAACACAGGGGAACAGCCCCAGCATTTT; CDR3: CASSLNTGEQPQHF
V: TRBV7-9; D: TRBD2; J: TRBJ2-3; size: NA; DNA: TGTGCCAGCAGCTTAATAGGCGGGGGGGCAGATACGCAGTATTTT; CDR3: CASSLIGGGADTQYF
V: TRBV5-4; D: NA; J: TRBJ2-7; size: NA; DNA: TGTGCCAGCAGCTTGGGGCCTTTTAAGGAGCAGTACTTC; CDR3: CASSLGPFKEQYF
V: TRBV10-2; D: NA; J: TRBJ1-1; size: NA; DNA: TGCGCCAGCAGTCACTCCGGCAGGGGAAACACTGAAGCTTTCTTT; CDR3: CASSHSGRGNTEAFF
V: TRBV6-4; D: NA; J: TRBJ2-3; size: NA; DNA: TGTGCCAGCAGTGATGTTAGCAGCACAGATACGCAGTATTTT; CDR3: CASSDVSSTDTQYF
V: TRBV11-2; D: NA; J: TRBJ1-2; size: NA; DNA: TGTGCCAGCAGCTTTGGACAAAACTATGGCTACACCTTC; CDR3: CASSFGQNYGYTF
V: TRBV28; D: NA; J: TRBJ1-4; size: NA; DNA: TGTGCCAGCCTCGACAGAAATAATGAAAAACTGTTTTTT; CDR3: CASLDRNNEKLFF
V: TRBV9; D: NA; J: TRBJ1-3; size: NA; DNA: TGTGCCAGCAGCCGCTTTGGGGGGAAAGAAAACACCATATATTTT; CDR3: CASSRFGGKENTIYF
V: TRBV19; D: NA; J: TRBJ1-5; size: NA; DNA: TGTGCCAGCCGGACTAGGGCAGGTCCAAATCAGCCCCAGCATTTT; CDR3: CASRTRAGPNQPQHF
V: TRBV29-1; D: TRBD1; J: TRBJ1-2; size: NA; DNA: TGCAGCGTTCAAGAACGAGACAGGGGTTACGGCTACACCTTC; CDR3: CSVQERDRGYGYTF
V: TRBV23-1; D: TRBD1; J: TRBJ2-3; size: NA; DNA: TGCGCCAGCAGTCAATCTAGGGACAGGGTGGCAGATACGCAGTATTTT; CDR3: CASSQSRDRVADTQYF
V: TRBV18; D: TRBD1; J: TRBJ2-1; size: NA; DNA: TGTGCCAGCTCACGGGACAGGGGCACGAATGAGCAGTTCTTC; CDR3: CASSRDRGTNEQFF
V: TRBV5-4; D: NA; J: TRBJ2-2; size: once; DNA: TGTGCCAGCAGCGGATCAGGGGCCCCGAACACCGGGGAGCTGTTTTTT; CDR3: CASSGSGAPNTGELFF
V: TRBV6-4; D: NA; J: TRBJ1-2; size: NA; DNA: TGTGCCAGCAGTGACTTCGCGGGGGCCTATGGCTACACCTTC; CDR3: CASSDFAGAYGYTF
V: TRBV30; D: TRBD1; J: TRBJ1-3; size: NA; DNA: TGTGCCTGGAGTCGGGGACAGGGCGACGGAAACACCATATATTTT; CDR3: CAWSRGQGDGNTIYF
V: TRBV5-4; D: TRBD1; J: TRBJ1-4; size: NA; DNA: TGTGCCAGCAGCGACCAGGGGGCGTTGTCTGGAAAACTGTTTTTT; CDR3: CASSDQGALSGKLFF
V: TRBV7-2; D: TRBD1; J: TRBJ2-3; size: NA; DNA: TGTGCCAGCAGCTGGAGGGGGACAGGGGGCTTCACAGATACGCAGTATTTT; CDR3: CASSWRGTGGFTDTQYF
V: TRBV7-9; D: NA; J: TRBJ1-1; size: NA; DNA: TGTTCCAGCAGCTTAGCATGGCAGGATGAAGCTTTCTTT; CDR3: CSSSLAWQDEAFF
V: TRBV5-1; D: NA; J: TRBJ1-2; size: NA; DNA: TGCGCCAGCAGCTTGGTCGGGGGGTATGGCTACACCTTC; CDR3: CASSLVGGYGYTF
V: TRBV5-4; D: NA; J: TRBJ2-7; size: NA; DNA: TGTGCCAGCAGCTTTGGAGGTCCCAACGAGCAGTACTTC; CDR3: CASSFGGPNEQYF
V: TRBV30; D: TRBD1; J: TRBJ1-2; size: NA; DNA: TGTGCCTGGACCCGACAGGGCTATGGCTACACCTTC; CDR3: CAWTRQGYGYTF
V: TRBV7-8; D: NA; J: TRBJ1-2; size: few; DNA: TGTGCCAGCAGCTTAAGGACAGTCTTTGATGGCTACACCTTC; CDR3: CASSLRTVFDGYTF
V: TRBV11-2; D: NA; J: TRBJ2-1; size: NA; DNA: TGTGCCAGCAGCTCGCGACTGGTTCACAATGAGCAGTTCTTC; CDR3: CASSSRLVHNEQFF
V: TRBV7-9; D: NA; J: TRBJ2-5; size: NA; DNA: TGTGCCAGCAGCCTAATTACAGGAGCGTACCAAGAGACCCAGTACTTC; CDR3: CASSLITGAYQETQYF